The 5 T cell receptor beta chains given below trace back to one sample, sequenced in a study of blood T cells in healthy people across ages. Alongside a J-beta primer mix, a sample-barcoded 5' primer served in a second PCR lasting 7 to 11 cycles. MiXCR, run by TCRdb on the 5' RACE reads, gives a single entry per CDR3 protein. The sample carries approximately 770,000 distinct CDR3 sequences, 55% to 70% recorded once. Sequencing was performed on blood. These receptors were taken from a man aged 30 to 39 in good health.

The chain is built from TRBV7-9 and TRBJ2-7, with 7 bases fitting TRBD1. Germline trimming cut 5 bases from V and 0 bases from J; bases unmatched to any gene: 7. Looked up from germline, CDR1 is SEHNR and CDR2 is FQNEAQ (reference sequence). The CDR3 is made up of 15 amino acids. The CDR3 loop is CASSRTGQPSYEQYF. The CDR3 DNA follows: TGTGCCAGCAGCCGGACGGGACAGCCCTCCTACGAGCAGTACTTC. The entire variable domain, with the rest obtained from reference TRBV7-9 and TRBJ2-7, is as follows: DTGVSQNPRHKITKRGQNVTFRCDPISEHNRLYWYRQTLGQGPEFLTYFQNEAQLEKSRLLSDRFSAERPKGSFSTLEIQRTEQGDSAMYLCASSRTGQPSYEQYFGPGTRLTVT.

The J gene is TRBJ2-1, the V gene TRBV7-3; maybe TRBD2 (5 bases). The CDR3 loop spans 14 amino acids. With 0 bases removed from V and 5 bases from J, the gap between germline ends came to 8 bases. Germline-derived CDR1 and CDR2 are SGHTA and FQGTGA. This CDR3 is CASSLTRVDNEQFF. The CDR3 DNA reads TGTGCCAGCAGCTTAACGAGGGTGGACAATGAGCAGTTCTTC.

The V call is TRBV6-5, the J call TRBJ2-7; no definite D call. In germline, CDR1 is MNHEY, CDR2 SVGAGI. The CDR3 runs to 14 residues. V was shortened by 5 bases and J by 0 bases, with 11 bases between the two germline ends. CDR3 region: CASSVTVTSYEQYF. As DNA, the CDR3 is TGTGCCAGCAGTGTCACAGTTACCTCCTACGAGCAGTACTTC.

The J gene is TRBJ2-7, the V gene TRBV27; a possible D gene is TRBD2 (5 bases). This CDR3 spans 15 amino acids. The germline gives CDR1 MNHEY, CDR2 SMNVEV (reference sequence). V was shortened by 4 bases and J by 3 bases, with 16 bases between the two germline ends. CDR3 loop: CASSSWSSSNYEQYF. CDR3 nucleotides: TGTGCCAGCAGTTCCTGGTCTAGCAGCAACTACGAGCAGTACTTC.

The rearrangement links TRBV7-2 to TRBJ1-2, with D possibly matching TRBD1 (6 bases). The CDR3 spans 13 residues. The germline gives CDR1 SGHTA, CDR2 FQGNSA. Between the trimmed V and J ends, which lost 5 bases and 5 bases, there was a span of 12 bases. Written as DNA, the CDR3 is TGTGCCAGCAGCCCCCACAGGGAATATGGCTACACCTTC. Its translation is CASSPHREYGYTF.